These T cell receptor beta chains were read from a single sample in a study of cytomegalovirus exposure and HLA in healthy donors. Sequencing was performed with immunoSEQ multiplex PCR; in TCRdb, only in-frame clones are kept and a portion is missing. Of fewer than 200,000 clones in the sample, approximately 81% were seen once. The sequenced material came from PBMCs. These receptors were obtained from a male donor in good health and CMV-seronegative. CDR3s include the opening cysteine and the closing phenylalanine or tryptophan. The D gene is left open where the match is weak. Clone sizes are given selectively: once, few, many, or a class where the clone is expanded.

j_gene,abundance,v_gene,d_gene,CDR3aa,CDR3nt
TRBJ2-3,NA,TRBV19,NA,CASTPPRGVGSGTDTQYF,TGTGCCAGTACCCCCCCCCGCGGGGTGGGGTCCGGCACAGATACGCAGTATTTT
TRBJ2-6,once,TRBV18,NA,CASPGDSGANVLTF,TGTGCCAGCCCAGGGGACTCTGGGGCCAACGTCCTGACTTTC
TRBJ2-3,NA,TRBV7-2,TRBD2,CASSPQLAGGAQGYF,TGTGCCAGCAGCCCGCAACTAGCGGGAGGGGCCCAAGGGTATTTT
TRBJ1-5,NA,TRBV4-2,NA,CASSQDLQGVGQPQHF,TGTGCCAGCAGCCAAGATTTACAGGGTGTTGGTCAGCCCCAGCATTTT
TRBJ1-1,NA,TRBV28,NA,CASSLNRVTEAFF,TGTGCCAGCAGTTTAAACAGGGTGACTGAAGCTTTCTTT
TRBJ2-7,NA,TRBV11-2,NA,CASSPDRTGEQYF,TGTGCCAGCAGCCCTGACAGGACTGGAGAGCAGTACTTC
TRBJ1-1,NA,TRBV6-6,NA,CASTKWRREAFF,TGTGCCAGCACCAAGTGGCGGAGGGAAGCTTTCTTT
TRBJ1-4,NA,TRBV2,NA,CASSEPLGTSEKLFF,TGTGCCAGCAGTGAACCGCTCGGGACATCTGAAAAACTGTTTTTT
TRBJ2-7,NA,TRBV5-1,TRBD1,CASSLGPGQGGYEQYF,TGCGCCAGCAGCTTGGGGCCGGGACAGGGAGGTTACGAGCAGTACTTC
TRBJ1-6,NA,TRBV19,NA,CASSFGSYNSPLHF,TGTGCCAGTAGTTTCGGCTCCTATAATTCACCCCTCCACTTT
TRBJ1-1,NA,TRBV27,NA,CASSFSGTSSMNTEAFF,TGTGCCAGCAGTTTTTCCGGGACATCGAGCATGAACACTGAAGCTTTCTTT
TRBJ2-7,NA,TRBV5-4,TRBD2,CASSGTSGDEQYF,TGTGCCAGCAGCGGGACTAGCGGGGACGAGCAGTACTTC
TRBJ2-7,NA,TRBV30,NA,CAWSPRGSYEQYF,TGTGCCTGGAGTCCCCGGGGTTCCTACGAGCAGTACTTC
TRBJ2-1,NA,TRBV9,TRBD2,CASSVGASGGAYNEQFF,TGTGCCAGCAGCGTAGGGGCCAGCGGGGGGGCGTACAATGAGCAGTTCTTC
TRBJ2-7,NA,TRBV19,TRBD1,CASSPDGQGAVYEQYF,TGTGCCAGTAGTCCGGACGGACAGGGGGCAGTCTACGAGCAGTACTTC
TRBJ1-4,NA,TRBV2,NA,CASSEGGRANEKLFF,TGTGCCAGCAGTGAAGGGGGGCGGGCTAATGAAAAACTGTTTTTT
TRBJ1-6,NA,TRBV7-2,TRBD1,CASSLDRVGRSPLHF,TGTGCCAGCAGTCTTGACAGGGTGGGGCGCTCACCCCTCCACTTT
TRBJ1-1,NA,TRBV7-6,NA,CASSLDMNTEAFF,TGTGCCAGCAGCTTAGATATGAACACTGAAGCTTTCTTT
TRBJ2-1,NA,TRBV28,TRBD1,CASSLGQGSSYNEQFF,TGTGCCAGCAGTTTGGGACAGGGAAGTTCCTACAATGAGCAGTTCTTC